This T cell receptor (beta chain) came from a study of cytomegalovirus exposure and HLA in healthy donors (dated by TCRdb to between 2016 and 2019). Regarding the study in general: In an earlier analysis of roughly 500 of the donors, 250 to 350 Gb of sequence data and just under 120 million unique TCR beta sequences from about 190 million T cells were reported. An early release covering more than 500 HLA-typed donors comprised approximately 300 gigabases of sequencing data and around 80 million unique TCR sequences. Among the roughly 400 genotyped donors, approximately 76% belonged to the genetic ancestry cluster associated with self-reported Caucasian donors. The aim of the study was to test whether cataloging public T cell receptors could identify signatures of past pathogen exposure. The study profiled the T cell repertoires of approximately 700 subjects by immunosequencing and related them to cytomegalovirus serostatus. In addition to the first cohort of about 650 subjects, a separate validation cohort of approximately 120 different subjects was used. To predict cytomegalovirus infection status, the study brought together high-throughput TCR immunosequencing, statistical association of individual TCRs with disease status, and machine learning. A later analysis re-examined previously published TCR beta repertoires from 500 to 700 donors and added high-resolution HLA genotyping to investigate patterns of TCR occurrence. Rather than drawing on any new phenotypic data, the later analysis identified candidate immune exposures from TCR beta sequences and the way those sequences occurred across donors. In an earlier analysis of 587 of the donors, high-throughput TCR beta sequencing was used to judge whether each TCR beta V gene segment behaved as functional or pseudogenic. Donor age, sex, ethnicity and CMV serostatus were compiled alongside the repertoire data. Genome-wide SNP genotypes for about 60% of the roughly 700 donors were used in a later genetic analysis, which treated that subset as a discovery cohort. All discovery cohort repertoires had been generated using a single sequencing platform. Both class I and class II loci were covered by HLA typing, at four-digit resolution. Typing coverage varied by locus: 629-630 donors for A, B, C, DRB1 and DQB1; more than 500 for DQA1; approximately 610 for DPA1; more than 450 for DPB1. Roughly 5 DR-DQ haplotypes were handled as single units for association and clustering because linkage in the cohort was strong. Across 398 genotyped donors of the cohort, an average of about 220,000 unique TCR beta nucleotide sequences per donor were sequenced, and around 19% of those sequences were non-productive. Overall results and qualifications from the work: HLA typing was unavailable for some donors at each locus, so association tests used only the typed subset. A total of some 180 TCR beta chains were listed by the study as associated with cytomegalovirus. In a later analysis, several top co-occurrence clusters were reported to appear linked to parvovirus B19, influenza, CMV and Epstein-Barr virus. Correlated functional status among segregating V segments might be attributable to linkage disequilibrium, but an unknown experimental factor could not be ruled out. While some public TCRs were present in many individuals, most TCR sequences turned up only very rarely across donors. An earlier analysis of 587 of the donors showed that most TCR beta V segments appeared in productive rearrangements either about 87% or about 30% of the time, which broadly matched IMGT annotations. A later analysis found that HLA-associated TCR beta chains were more clonally expanded and had lower generation probabilities than equally common non-associated chains. A group of highly shared sequence variants was considered likely to be a technical artifact of the sequencing pipeline. In a later analysis, around 17,000 TCR beta sequences were associated with specific HLA alleles at a false discovery rate of 0.05. A further reported finding was that TCR beta sequences accurately predicted the HLA-A and HLA-B alleles for most subjects in the first cohort. Because counts were too low, 15 to 20 rarely observed V segments, including chromosome 9 orphons, were left out of the earlier analysis of a few hundred of the donors. In a later genetic analysis, a missense DCLRE1C variant was associated with V-gene and J-gene trimming of TCR beta chains, and the association was replicated in an independent cohort. Cytomegalovirus status was reported to be diagnosed by the classifier with high specificity and sensitivity in both the original and validation cohorts. The only immune exposure information available for the cohort was CMV serostatus. The 87-base-pair reads could not distinguish some IMGT-functional V segments, including TRBV6-2 and TRBV6-3, so those segments were excluded. A later analysis found that most CMV-associated TCR beta chains appeared HLA-restricted, with HLA associations seemingly driven largely by CMV exposure. Strong co-occurrence of HLA alleles, especially DR and DQ, made assigning TCR associations to individual alleles difficult. Sequencing depth was assumed to be roughly uniform across donors in the presence/absence analyses, though that assumption may not hold. According to a later analysis, TCR association rates differed among HLA loci, with DRB1 alleles showing the most associated TCRs and HLA-C alleles showing the fewest. A few of the identified cytomegalovirus-associated TCR beta chains were confirmed in vitro to be specific for cytomegalovirus antigens. Only TCR beta chains were sequenced in this cohort, and the absence of alpha or paired-chain data limited detectable features. The authors suggested that the approach could potentially be extended to other disease states and immunological phenotypes. According to a later genetic analysis, donors in an Asian-associated ancestry cluster had fewer N-insertions in productive TCRs than the approximately 630-donor mean.

Worth noting for this clone: The specificity of this receptor is unknown.

The cohort consisted of more than 650 healthy bone marrow donors. At the time of sampling, all cohort members were nominally healthy, though unrecorded immune exposures were likely present. The donor was CMV seropositive and was included in the group of some 290 seropositive cohort members. Each donor provided a peripheral blood sample, and peripheral blood mononuclear cells were used for TCR beta sequencing. Genomic DNA extraction from the blood cell samples was performed with the Qiagen DNeasy Blood Extraction Kit. The germline ends are 21 bases apart after V is trimmed by 6 bases and J by 3 bases. Per the germline V gene (reference sequence), MNHEY is the CDR1 and SMNVEV is the CDR2. The CDR3 holds 16 amino acids from the cysteine to the phenylalanine. This entry keeps only the CDR3 DNA: 48 bases, framed from base 1. Library preparation used the immunoSEQ multiplex PCR assay. A mixture of 60 forward primers for TCR Vbeta segments and 13 reverse primers for TCR Jbeta segments was used in the multiplex PCR. The CDR3 region of rearranged TCR beta genes was amplified from genomic DNA by a multiplex PCR assay. Amplified TCR beta libraries were sequenced as 87-base-pair reads on the Illumina HiSeq System. The published analysis was carried out like this. Across the 670 or so repertoires, a later analysis counted some 81 million unique TCR beta chains, about 10 million of which were shared by at least two donors. A nearest-neighbor algorithm error-corrected the raw reads and collapsed the reads into unique sequences, merging closely related sequences to remove PCR and sequencing errors. Alignment of CDR3 sequences to IMGT reference sequences was used to assign V, D and J gene segments. For a sequence to be retained, a match of at least six nucleotides was required to both a V gene segment and a J gene segment. A rearrangement counted as productive if the CDR3 had no stop codons and remained in frame with V and J, and every other rearrangement counted as non-productive. Following IMGT convention, CDR3 was defined as the stretch from the second conserved V-encoded cysteine to the conserved J-encoded phenylalanine. The earlier analysis of more than 450 of the donors excluded sequences that lacked an unambiguous match to a single V gene segment. In an earlier analysis of almost 600 of the donors, a V segment was called functional when productive rearrangements were above 56.7%, and segregating when the standard deviation between donors exceeded 5%. To diagnose cytomegalovirus status from the catalog of TCR beta chain sequences, a statistical classification framework was built. In a later analysis, V and J genes were assigned by comparing TCR nucleotide sequences against IMGT/GENE-DB human TR gene sequences. A later analysis assigned CDR3 sequences and most-parsimonious VDJ recombination scenarios with the TCRdist pipeline. In a later analysis, each TCR beta chain was defined by its CDR3 amino acid sequence together with its V-gene family, and reads lacking a unique V-gene family were excluded. To address suspected cross-contamination and a sequencing artifact, a later analysis removed several hundred highly shared, low-generation-probability nucleotide sequences. For each public chain, a later analysis derived a clonal expansion index from normalized ranks of inferred template counts within each repertoire. Generation probabilities in a later analysis came from a VDJ recombination model fitted to out-of-frame rearrangements, and those results were checked against IGoR. In a later analysis, hypergeometric tests were used to score TCR-TCR, TCR-HLA and TCR-CMV co-occurrence, with a repertoire-size bias correction applied to TCR pairs. A later analysis estimated false discovery rates by permuting HLA or CMV assignments 20 times. In a later analysis, co-occurring TCRs were grouped using DBSCAN, and TCRdist sequence similarity was added for clustering within HLA-allele-positive subsets. Co-occurrence clustering excluded repertoires with fewer than 30,000 or more than 120,000 public chains, plus five with anomalous nucleotide sharing. Not all clones reach the TCRdb copy of this immuneACCESS table, which keeps in-frame sequences only. Checked studies attribute under half of the gap to unresolved V genes and leave the rest unexplained. V, J and clone size are those of that table, while D and trimming were read from the DNA. This sample's table has entries for 200,000 to 250,000 clones. The ten largest make up roughly 0.98% of the sample.

The chain was built from TRBV27 and TRBJ2-7; the D segment could be TRBD2, given 5 matching bases. This clonotype was obtained from a woman aged 25 to 45 in good health and CMV-seropositive. Sequenced sample: PBMCs. The sequenced DNA: TGTGCCAGCAGCCCGTTTAGAGAGGGAAGAGGCTACGAGCAGTACTTC. Protein translation: CASSPFREGRGYEQYF.